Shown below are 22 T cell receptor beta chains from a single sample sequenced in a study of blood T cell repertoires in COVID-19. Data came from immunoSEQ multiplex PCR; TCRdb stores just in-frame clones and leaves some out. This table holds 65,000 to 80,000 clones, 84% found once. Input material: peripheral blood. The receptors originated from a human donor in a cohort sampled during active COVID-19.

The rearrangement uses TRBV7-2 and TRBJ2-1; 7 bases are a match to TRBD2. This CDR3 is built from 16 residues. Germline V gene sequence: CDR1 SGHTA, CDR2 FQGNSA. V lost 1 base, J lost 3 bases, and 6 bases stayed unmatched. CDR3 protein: CASSLGGGGGYNEQFF. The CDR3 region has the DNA TGTGCCAGCAGCTTAGGTGGCGGGGGAGGCTACAATGAGCAGTTCTTC.

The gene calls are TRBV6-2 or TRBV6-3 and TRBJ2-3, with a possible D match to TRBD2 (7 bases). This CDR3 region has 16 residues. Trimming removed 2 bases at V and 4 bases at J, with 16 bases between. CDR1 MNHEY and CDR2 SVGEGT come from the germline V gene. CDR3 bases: TGTGCCAGCAGTTACGCGCGGGGGCCCGCCTCAGATACGCAGTATTTT. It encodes CASSYARGPASDTQYF.

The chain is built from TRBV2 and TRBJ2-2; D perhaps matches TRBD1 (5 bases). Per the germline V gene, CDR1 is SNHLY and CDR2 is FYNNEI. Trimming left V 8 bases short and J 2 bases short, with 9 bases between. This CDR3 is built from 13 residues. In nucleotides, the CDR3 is TGTGCCAGCTCGACAGAAAACACCGGGGAGCTGTTTTTT. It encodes CASSTENTGELFF.

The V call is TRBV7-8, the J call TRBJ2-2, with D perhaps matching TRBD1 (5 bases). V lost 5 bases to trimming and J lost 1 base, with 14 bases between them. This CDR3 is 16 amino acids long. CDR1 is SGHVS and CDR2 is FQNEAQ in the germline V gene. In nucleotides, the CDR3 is TGTGCCAGCAGCCCACTCGGCCAGGGGAACACCGGGGAGCTGTTTTTT. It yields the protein CASSPLGQGNTGELFF.

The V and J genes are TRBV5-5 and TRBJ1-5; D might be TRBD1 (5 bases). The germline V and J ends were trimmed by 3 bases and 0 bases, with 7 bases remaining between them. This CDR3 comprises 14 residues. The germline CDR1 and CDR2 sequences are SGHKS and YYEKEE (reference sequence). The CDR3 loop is CASSWGSSNQPQHF. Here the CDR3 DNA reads TGTGCCAGCAGCTGGGGCAGTAGCAATCAGCCCCAGCATTTT.

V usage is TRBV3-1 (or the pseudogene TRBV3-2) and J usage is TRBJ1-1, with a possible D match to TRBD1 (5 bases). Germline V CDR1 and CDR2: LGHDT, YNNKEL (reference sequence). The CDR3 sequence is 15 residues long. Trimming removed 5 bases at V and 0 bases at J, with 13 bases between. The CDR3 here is CASSFRQSMNTEAFF. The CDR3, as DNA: TGTGCCAGCAGCTTCCGACAGTCCATGAACACTGAAGCTTTCTTT.

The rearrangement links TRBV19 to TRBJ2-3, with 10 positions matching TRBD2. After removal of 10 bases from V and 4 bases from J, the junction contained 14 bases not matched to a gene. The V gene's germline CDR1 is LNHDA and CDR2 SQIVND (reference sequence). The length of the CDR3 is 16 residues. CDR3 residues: CATQPWTSGYSDTQYF. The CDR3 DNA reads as TGTGCCACCCAACCCTGGACTAGCGGTTACTCAGATACGCAGTATTTT. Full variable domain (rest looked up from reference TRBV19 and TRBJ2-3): DGGITQSPKYLFRKEGQNVTLSCEQNLNHDAMYWYRQDPGQGLRLIYYSQIVNDFQKGDIAEGYSVSREKKESFPLTVTSAQKNPTAFYLCATQPWTSGYSDTQYFGPGTRLTVL.

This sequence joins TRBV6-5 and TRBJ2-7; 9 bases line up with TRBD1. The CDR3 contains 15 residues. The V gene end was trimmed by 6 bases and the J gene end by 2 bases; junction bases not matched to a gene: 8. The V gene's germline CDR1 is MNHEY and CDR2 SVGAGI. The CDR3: CASSDQGTGTYEQYF. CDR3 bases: TGTGCCAGCAGCGACCAAGGGACAGGGACCTACGAGCAGTACTTC.

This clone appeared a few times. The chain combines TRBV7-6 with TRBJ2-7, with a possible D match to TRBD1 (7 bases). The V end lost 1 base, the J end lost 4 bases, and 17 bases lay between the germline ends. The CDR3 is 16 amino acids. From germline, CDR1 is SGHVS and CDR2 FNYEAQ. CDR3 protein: CASSLGGGGGQYEQYF. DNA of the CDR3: TGTGCCAGCAGCTTAGGTGGAGGGGGCGGACAGTACGAGCAGTACTTC.

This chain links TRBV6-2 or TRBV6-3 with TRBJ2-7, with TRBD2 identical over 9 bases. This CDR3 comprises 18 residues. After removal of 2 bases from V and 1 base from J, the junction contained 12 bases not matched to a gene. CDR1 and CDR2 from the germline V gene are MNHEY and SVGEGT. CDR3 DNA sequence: TGTGCCAGCAGTTACGGTAATGGTAGACTAGCGGTTTCCTACGAGCAGTACTTC. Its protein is CASSYGNGRLAVSYEQYF.

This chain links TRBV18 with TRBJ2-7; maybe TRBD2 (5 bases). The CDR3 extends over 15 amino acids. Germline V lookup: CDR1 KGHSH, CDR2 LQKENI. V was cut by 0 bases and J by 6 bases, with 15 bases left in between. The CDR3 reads CASSPPRQGSGEQYF. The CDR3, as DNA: TGTGCCAGCTCACCACCGAGGCAAGGGAGTGGCGAGCAGTACTTC.

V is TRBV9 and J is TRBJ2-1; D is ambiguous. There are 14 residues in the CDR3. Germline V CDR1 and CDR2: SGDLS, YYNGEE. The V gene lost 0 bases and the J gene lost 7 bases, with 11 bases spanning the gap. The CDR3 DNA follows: TGTGCCAGCAGCGTAGTTGCGGCTGATAATGAGCAGTTCTTC. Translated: CASSVVAADNEQFF.

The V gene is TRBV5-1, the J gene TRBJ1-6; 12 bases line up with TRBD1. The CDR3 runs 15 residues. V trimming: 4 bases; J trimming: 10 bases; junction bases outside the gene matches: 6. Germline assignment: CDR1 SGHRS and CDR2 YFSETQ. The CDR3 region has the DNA TGCGCCAGCAGCACGGGACAGGGGGCGAAGTCACCCCTCCACTTT. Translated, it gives CASSTGQGAKSPLHF.

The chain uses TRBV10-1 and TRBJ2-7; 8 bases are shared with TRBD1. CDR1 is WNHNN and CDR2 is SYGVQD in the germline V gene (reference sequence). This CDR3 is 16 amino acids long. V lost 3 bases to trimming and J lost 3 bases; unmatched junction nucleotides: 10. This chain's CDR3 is CASSDGTGQGYYEQYF. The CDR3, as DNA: TGCGCCAGCAGTGACGGGACCGGACAGGGTTACTACGAGCAGTACTTC.

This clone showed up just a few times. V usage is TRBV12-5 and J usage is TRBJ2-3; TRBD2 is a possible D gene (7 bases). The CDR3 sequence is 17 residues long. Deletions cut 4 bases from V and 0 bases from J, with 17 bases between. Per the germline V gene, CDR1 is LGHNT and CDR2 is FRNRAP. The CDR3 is CASGWPRTAGSTDTQYF. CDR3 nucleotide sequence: TGTGCTAGTGGTTGGCCTCGGACAGCGGGAAGCACAGATACGCAGTATTTT.

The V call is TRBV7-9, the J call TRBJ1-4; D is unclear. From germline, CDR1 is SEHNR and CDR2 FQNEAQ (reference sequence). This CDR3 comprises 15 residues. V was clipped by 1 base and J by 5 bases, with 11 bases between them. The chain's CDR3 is CASSLVTGANEKLFF. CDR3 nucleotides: TGTGCCAGCAGCTTAGTTACCGGAGCAAATGAAAAACTGTTTTTT.

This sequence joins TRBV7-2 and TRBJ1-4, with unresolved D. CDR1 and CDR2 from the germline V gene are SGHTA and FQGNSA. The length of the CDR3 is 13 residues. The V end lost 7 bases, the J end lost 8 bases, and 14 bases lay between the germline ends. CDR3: CASTNLPGEKLFF. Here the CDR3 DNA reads TGTGCCAGCACGAATCTCCCTGGCGAAAAACTGTTTTTT.

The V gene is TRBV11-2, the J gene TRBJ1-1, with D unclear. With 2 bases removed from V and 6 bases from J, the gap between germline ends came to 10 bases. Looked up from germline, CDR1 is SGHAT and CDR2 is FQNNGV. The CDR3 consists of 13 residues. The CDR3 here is CASSLLPRAEAFF. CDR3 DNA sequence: TGTGCCAGCAGCTTACTTCCGAGAGCTGAAGCTTTCTTT.

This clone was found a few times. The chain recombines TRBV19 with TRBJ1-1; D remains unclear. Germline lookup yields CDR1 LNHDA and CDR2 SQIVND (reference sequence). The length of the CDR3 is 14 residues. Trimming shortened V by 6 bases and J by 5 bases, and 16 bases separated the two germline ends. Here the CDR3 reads CASSSRDVRTEAFF. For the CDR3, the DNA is TGTGCCAGTAGCTCACGAGATGTTCGGACTGAAGCTTTCTTT.

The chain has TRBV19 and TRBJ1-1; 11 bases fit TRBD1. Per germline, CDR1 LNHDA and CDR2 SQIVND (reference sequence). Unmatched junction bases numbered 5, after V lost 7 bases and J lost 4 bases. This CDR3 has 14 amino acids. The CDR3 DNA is TGTGCCAGTACCCGGACAGGGGGCATCACTGAAGCTTTCTTT. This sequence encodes CASTRTGGITEAFF.

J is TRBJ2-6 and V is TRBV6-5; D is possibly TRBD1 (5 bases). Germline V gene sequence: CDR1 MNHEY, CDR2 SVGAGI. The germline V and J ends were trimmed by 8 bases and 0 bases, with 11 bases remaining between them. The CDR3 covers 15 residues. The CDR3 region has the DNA TGTGCCAGCGGCAGGGCCAGCTCTGGGGCCAACGTCCTGACTTTC. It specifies CASGRASSGANVLTF.

For the CDR3, the DNA is TGTGCCAGCAGGCAGACTAGCGGGAGGGCCAATGAGCAGTTCTTC. It encodes CASRQTSGRANEQFF. The chain couples TRBV6-5 to TRBJ2-1; 14 positions match TRBD2. There are 15 residues in the CDR3. V was pared by 6 bases and J by 6 bases, with 4 bases of the junction left unmatched. CDR1 and CDR2 (germline): MNHEY, SVGAGI.